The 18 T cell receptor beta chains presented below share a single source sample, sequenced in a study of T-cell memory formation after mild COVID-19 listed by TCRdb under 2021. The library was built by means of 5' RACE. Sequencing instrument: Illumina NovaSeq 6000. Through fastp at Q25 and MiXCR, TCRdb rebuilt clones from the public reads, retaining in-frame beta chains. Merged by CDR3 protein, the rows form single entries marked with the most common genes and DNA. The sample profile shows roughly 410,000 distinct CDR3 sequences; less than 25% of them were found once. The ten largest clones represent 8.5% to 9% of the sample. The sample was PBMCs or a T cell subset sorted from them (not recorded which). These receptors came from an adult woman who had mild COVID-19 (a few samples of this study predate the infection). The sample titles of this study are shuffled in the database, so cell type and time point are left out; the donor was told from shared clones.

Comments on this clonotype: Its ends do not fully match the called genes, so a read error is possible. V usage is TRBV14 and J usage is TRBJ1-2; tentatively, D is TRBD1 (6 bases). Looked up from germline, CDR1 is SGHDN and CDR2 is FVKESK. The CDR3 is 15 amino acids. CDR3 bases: TGTGCCAGCAGCCCCGCCTCAGGGGCGCAACATGGCTACAACTTC. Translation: CASSPASGAQHGYNF.

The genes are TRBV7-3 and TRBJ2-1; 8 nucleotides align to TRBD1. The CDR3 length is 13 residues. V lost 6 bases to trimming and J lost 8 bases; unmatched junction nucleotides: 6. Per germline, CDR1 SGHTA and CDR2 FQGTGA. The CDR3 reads CASSFGQGYEQFF. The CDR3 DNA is TGTGCCAGCAGTTTCGGACAGGGTTATGAGCAGTTCTTC.

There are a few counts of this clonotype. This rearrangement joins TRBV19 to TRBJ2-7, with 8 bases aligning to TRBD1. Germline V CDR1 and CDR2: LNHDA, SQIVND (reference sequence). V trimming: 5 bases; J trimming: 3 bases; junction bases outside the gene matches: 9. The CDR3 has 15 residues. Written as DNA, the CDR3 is TGTGCCAGTAGTGAAAGGACAGGGAATATCTACGAGCAGTACTTC. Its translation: CASSERTGNIYEQYF.

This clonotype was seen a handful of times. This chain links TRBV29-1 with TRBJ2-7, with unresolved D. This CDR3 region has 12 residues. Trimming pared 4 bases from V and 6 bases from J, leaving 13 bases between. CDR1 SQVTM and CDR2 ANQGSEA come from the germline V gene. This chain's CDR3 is CSVALSGSEQYF. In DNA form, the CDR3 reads TGCAGCGTTGCACTTTCCGGCAGCGAGCAGTACTTC.

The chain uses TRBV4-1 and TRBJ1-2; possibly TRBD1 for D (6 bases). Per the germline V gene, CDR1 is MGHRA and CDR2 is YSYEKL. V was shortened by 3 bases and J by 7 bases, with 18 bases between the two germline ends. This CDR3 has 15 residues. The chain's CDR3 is CASSQVTGTRAGYTF. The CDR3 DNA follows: TGCGCCAGCAGCCAGGTGACAGGCACCCGGGCTGGCTACACCTTC.

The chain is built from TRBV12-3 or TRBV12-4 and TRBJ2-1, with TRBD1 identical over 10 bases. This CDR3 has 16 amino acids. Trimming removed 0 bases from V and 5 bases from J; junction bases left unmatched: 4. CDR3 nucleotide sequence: TGTGCCAGCAGTTTAGCCTGGGGGACAGGGGACAATGAGCAGTTCTTC. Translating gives CASSLAWGTGDNEQFF.

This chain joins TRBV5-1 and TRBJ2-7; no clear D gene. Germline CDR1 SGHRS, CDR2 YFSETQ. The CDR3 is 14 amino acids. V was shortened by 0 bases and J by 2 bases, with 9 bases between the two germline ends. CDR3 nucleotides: TGCGCCAGCAGCTTGGACTTACCTACCTACGAGCAGTACTTC. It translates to CASSLDLPTYEQYF.

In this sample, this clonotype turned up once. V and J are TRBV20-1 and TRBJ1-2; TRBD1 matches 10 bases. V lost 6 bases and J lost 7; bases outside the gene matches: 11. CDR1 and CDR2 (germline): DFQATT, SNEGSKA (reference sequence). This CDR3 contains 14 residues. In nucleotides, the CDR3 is TGCAGTGCAGGATTGACAGGGGGCAAAGTTGGCTACACCTTC. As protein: CSAGLTGGKVGYTF.

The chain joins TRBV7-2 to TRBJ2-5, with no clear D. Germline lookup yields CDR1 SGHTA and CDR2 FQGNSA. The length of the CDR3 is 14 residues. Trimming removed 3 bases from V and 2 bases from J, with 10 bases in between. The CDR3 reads CASSFRGIQETQYF. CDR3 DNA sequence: TGTGCCAGCAGCTTTCGAGGAATACAAGAGACCCAGTACTTC.

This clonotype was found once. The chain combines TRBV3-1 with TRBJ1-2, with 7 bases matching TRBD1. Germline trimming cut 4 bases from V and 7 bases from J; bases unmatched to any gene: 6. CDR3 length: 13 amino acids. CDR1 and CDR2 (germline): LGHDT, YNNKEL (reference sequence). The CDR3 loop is CASSLTGASGYTF. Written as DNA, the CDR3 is TGTGCCAGCAGCCTAACAGGGGCAAGTGGCTACACCTTC.

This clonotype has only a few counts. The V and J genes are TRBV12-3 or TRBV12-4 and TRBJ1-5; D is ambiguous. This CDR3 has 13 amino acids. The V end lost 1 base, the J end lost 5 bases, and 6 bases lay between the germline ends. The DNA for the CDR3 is TGTGCCAGCAGTTTAGGCGAGGATCAGCCCCAGCATTTT. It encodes CASSLGEDQPQHF.

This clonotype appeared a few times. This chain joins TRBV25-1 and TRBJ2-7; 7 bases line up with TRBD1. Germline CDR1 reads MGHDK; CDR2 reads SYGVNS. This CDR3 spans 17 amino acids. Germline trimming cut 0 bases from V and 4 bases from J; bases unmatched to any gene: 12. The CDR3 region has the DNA TGTGCCAGCAGTGAATATGGGACAGTCGGGACCCCTTACGAGCAGTACTTC. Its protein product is CASSEYGTVGTPYEQYF.

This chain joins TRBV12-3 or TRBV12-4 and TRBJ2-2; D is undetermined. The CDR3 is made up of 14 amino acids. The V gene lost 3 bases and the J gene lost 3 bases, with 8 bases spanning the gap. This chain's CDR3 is CASSFGPHTGELFF. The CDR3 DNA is TGTGCCAGCAGTTTTGGGCCCCACACCGGGGAGCTGTTTTTT.

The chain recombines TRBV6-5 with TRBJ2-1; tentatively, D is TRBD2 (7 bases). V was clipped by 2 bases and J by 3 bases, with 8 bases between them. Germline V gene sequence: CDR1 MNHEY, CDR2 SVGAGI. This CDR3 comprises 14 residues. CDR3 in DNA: TGTGCCAGCAGTTACAGGGGGGGCTACAATGAGCAGTTCTTC. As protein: CASSYRGGYNEQFF.

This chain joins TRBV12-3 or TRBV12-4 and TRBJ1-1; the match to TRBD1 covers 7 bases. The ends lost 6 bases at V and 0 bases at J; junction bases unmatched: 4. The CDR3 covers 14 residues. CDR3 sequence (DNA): TGTGCCAGCAGGCCGACAGGGATGAACACTGAAGCTTTCTTT. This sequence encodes CASRPTGMNTEAFF.

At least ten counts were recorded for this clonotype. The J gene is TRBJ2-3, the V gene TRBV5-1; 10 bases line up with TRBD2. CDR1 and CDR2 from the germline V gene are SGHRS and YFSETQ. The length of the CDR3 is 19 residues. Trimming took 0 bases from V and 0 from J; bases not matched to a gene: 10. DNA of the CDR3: TGCGCCAGCAGCTTGGATGCTAGCGGGAGACCCTCTAGCACAGATACGCAGTATTTT. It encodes CASSLDASGRPSSTDTQYF.

The CDR3 is CASSHGTFNGELFF. DNA of the CDR3: TGCGCCAGCAGCCACGGGACCTTTAACGGGGAGCTGTTTTTT. This chain links TRBV4-3 with TRBJ2-2; D tentatively fits TRBD1 or TRBD2 (5 bases each). CDR1 and CDR2 from the germline V gene are LGHNA and YSLEER. V dropped 3 bases and J dropped 7 bases, with 12 bases sitting between them. This CDR3 has 14 residues.

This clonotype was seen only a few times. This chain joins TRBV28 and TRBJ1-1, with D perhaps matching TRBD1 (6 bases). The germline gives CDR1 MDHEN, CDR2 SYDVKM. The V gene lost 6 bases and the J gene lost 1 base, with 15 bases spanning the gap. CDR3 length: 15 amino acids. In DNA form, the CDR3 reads TGTGCCAGCAGCCCCCTCGAAGGGGGGAACACTGAAGCTTTCTTT. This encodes CASSPLEGGNTEAFF.